The T cell receptor beta chain under discussion was sequenced for a study of CD8 T cell repertoires and HIV-1 epitope variants. Germline-derived CDR1 and CDR2 are LGHNA and YSLEER. The CDR3 is made up of 16 amino acids. V was pared by 3 bases and J by 2 bases, with 7 bases of the junction left unmatched. Sequencing of TCR beta CDR3 used immunoSEQ survey depth. Only in-frame clones appear in the TCRdb table, and some are missing; sequencing was by immunoSEQ multiplex PCR. Of a few thousand clones in the sample, roughly 60% were seen once. About this clone: Its antigen is unidentified.

The chain uses TRBV4-3 and TRBJ2-7, with 10 bases aligning to TRBD2. Source material: cultured CD8+ T cells derived from PBMCs. This sequence was found in a male donor with HIV. CDR3 DNA sequence: TGCGCCAGCAGCCAGGACACTAGCGGGGACCCCTACGAGCAGTACTTC. Its translation: CASSQDTSGDPYEQYF.